The present entry profiles one T cell receptor beta chain with its context. V dropped 5 bases and J dropped 4; count of bases not matched to a gene: 7. Germline loops: CDR1 SGHTA, CDR2 FQGNSA. The CDR3 length is 15 residues. Library preparation (for TCRbeta) was performed with unique molecular identifiers. TCRdb redid the calling of the PCR reads with MiXCR, one entry per CDR3 protein. The sample includes around 440,000 distinct CDR3 sequences, 8% to 11% seen only once; the top ten take approximately 2%. The data belong to a study of T-cell reconstitution after alpha-beta-depleted transplantation in children.

This specimen consisted of PBMCs, obtained before TCRalphabeta/CD19-depleted stem cell transplant. The chain uses TRBV7-2 and TRBJ2-1; TRBD2 matches at 8 bases. This clonotype was obtained from a child under 10 years old with inherited bone marrow failure, due to receive a stem cell transplant. Here the CDR3 reads CASSPGLATYNEQFF. DNA of the CDR3: TGTGCCAGCAGCCCAGGACTAGCAACTTACAATGAGCAGTTCTTC.